The TCR beta chain described here comes from a study of blood T cell repertoires in COVID-19. About the study: Italy, Spain and the United States were the sources of the convalescent and acute COVID-19 samples. T cells, B-cell-depleted T cells, or PBMCs provided the cDNA or gDNA that served as material.

Under the authors' procedure: By means of reference gene primer amplification, nucleated cell counts were estimated. Only in-frame clones appear in the TCRdb table, and some are missing; sequencing was by immunoSEQ multiplex PCR. V, J and clone size are those of that table, while D and trimming were read from the DNA. This table holds roughly 110,000 clones, 82% found once. The CDR3 runs 15 residues. V lost 2 bases and J lost 6, with 13 bases in between. Germline values: CDR1 SGHAT, CDR2 FQNNGV. This clonotype was obtained from an older man with acute or convalescent COVID-19. The specimen sequenced was peripheral blood. J is TRBJ1-4 and V is TRBV11-2; D is possibly TRBD1 (6 bases). The CDR3 bases are TGTGCCAGCAGCTTACGCGACAGGATGGATGAAAAACTGTTTTTT. It translates to CASSLRDRMDEKLFF.